This TCR beta chain emerged from a study of blood T cells in healthy people across ages. In this sample, this clonotype turned up a few times. V was clipped by 0 bases and J by 0 bases; unmatched bases: 5. Germline values: CDR1 MDHEN, CDR2 SYDVKM. The CDR3 sequence is 17 residues long. A second about 6 to 12 cycle PCR used barcoded and J-beta primers. The template-switch adaptor, which had 12 random nucleotides, put a tag on each cDNA molecule. TCRdb re-analysed the 5' RACE reads in MiXCR, keeping a single row per CDR3 protein. The top ten clones hold approximately 0.71% of a sample with around 1,000,000 distinct CDR3 sequences, about 23% of them seen once. The study recruited healthy Caucasian donors from Russia who were aged roughly 6 to 95. These data were likewise used in another study, on T cells of mothers and their children. This second study notes: The overlap seen between related mothers and children slightly exceeded that of unrelated pairs, though not significantly.

The chain uses TRBV28 and TRBJ2-1, with 7 bases aligning to TRBD1. The clonotype was recovered from a girl aged 2-10 years in good health. The sequencing input was blood. The CDR3 reads CASSLCRQGSSYNEQFF. The CDR3 nucleotides read TGTGCCAGCAGTTTATGCCGACAGGGAAGCTCCTACAATGAGCAGTTCTTC. The variable domain in full, with the rest retrieved from reference TRBV28 and TRBJ2-1, is DVKVTQSSRYLVKRTGEKVFLECVQDMDHENMFWYRQDPGLGLRLIYFSYDVKMKEKGDIPEGYSVSREKKERFSLILESASTNQTSMYLCASSLCRQGSSYNEQFFGPGTRLTVL.